This T cell receptor (beta chain) was retrieved from a study of CD8+ T cells in alopecia areata. Study in general: For 6 to 18 months, tofacitinib was taken, and 6 months off drug followed.

Germline-derived CDR1 and CDR2 are MNHEY and SVGAGI. V lost 7 bases to trimming and J lost 4 bases, with 7 bases between them. There are 11 residues in the CDR3. Alopecia areata patients provided lesional scalp punch biopsies and peripheral blood, both collected for the study. Sequencing relied on a cDNA template that was reverse transcribed from extracted RNA. Assay used: immunoSEQ multiplex PCR; TCRdb lists only in-frame clones, some missing. The top ten clones hold about 6.4% of a sample with 150,000 or so clones, more than 45% of them seen once. A note on this clone: Its antigen is not identified.

Study-wide findings and caveats: Patients showed less clear TCR sequence sharing than mice, possibly partly because of HLA diversity. Greater clonality was observed in lesional scalp samples, especially alopecia totalis/universalis, versus normal scalp.

The clonotype was recovered from a human donor with alopecia areata. What was sequenced was CD4+ T cells sorted from blood. The chain carries TRBV6-5 and TRBJ2-5; the D is unclear. Here the CDR3 reads CASNGVETQYF. CDR3 in DNA: TGTGCCAGCAACGGCGTAGAGACCCAGTACTTC.